A selection of T cell receptor beta chains follows, all from one sample in a study of regulatory T cells in long-lasting Graves disease. One entry per CDR3 protein, called by TCRdb with MiXCR from the multiplex PCR reads. The sample gives about 310,000 distinct CDR3 sequences, roughly 18% of which show up once; about 40% is in the top ten. Specimen: peripheral blood mononuclear cells (PBMCs), collected at new diagnosis, from a patient treated with antithyroid drugs. Receptors originate from a female donor with Graves disease. Each CDR3 is given with its conserved first and last residue. D genes are given only for firm matches. Size is stated for part of the rows, as once, few or many counts, or as a class when the clone is expanded.

V gene: TRBV5-1
clone size: few
D gene: NA
CDR3 protein: CASSLKGGRSSYNEQFF

V gene: TRBV6-5
clone size: many
D gene: NA
CDR3 protein: CASSYNQHNSNQPQHF

V gene: TRBV25-1
clone size: many
D gene: NA
CDR3 protein: CASSRGGGSGGYTF

V gene: TRBV5-1
clone size: many
D gene: TRBD1
CDR3 protein: CASSPGQAGNTIYF

V gene: TRBV6-2/TRBV6-3
clone size: few
D gene: NA
CDR3 protein: CASSTLERGGQYF

V gene: TRBV27
clone size: NA
D gene: TRBD1
CDR3 protein: CASTWDRAYNEQFF

V gene: TRBV11-1
clone size: many
D gene: NA
CDR3 protein: CASSSQGTPTDTQYF

V gene: TRBV30
clone size: many
D gene: NA
CDR3 protein: CAWSPSLNTEAFF

V gene: TRBV28
clone size: many
D gene: NA
CDR3 protein: CASSLGQGVNEQFF

V gene: TRBV10-1
clone size: NA
D gene: TRBD2
CDR3 protein: CASSAGRGRGTDTQYF

V gene: TRBV13
clone size: NA
D gene: TRBD2
CDR3 protein: CASSQGLAGRNEQFF

V gene: TRBV5-1
clone size: NA
D gene: TRBD2
CDR3 protein: CASRTGLADYNEQFF

V gene: TRBV6-1
clone size: many
D gene: TRBD2
CDR3 protein: CASSERLAGSYEQYF

V gene: TRBV4-2
clone size: many
D gene: TRBD1
CDR3 protein: CASSQDFRDRFPTEAFF

V gene: TRBV19
clone size: many
D gene: TRBD1
CDR3 protein: CASNILRGRNTEAFF

V gene: TRBV4-2
clone size: NA
D gene: TRBD2
CDR3 protein: CASSQVIAGLYNEQFF

V gene: TRBV7-8
clone size: many
D gene: NA
CDR3 protein: CASSWERAYEQYF

V gene: TRBV11-2
clone size: few
D gene: NA
CDR3 protein: CASSLGLLSSSYNEQFF

V gene: TRBV5-1
clone size: many
D gene: NA
CDR3 protein: CASRTGSTDTQYF

V gene: TRBV30
clone size: NA
D gene: NA
CDR3 protein: CAWSVGQGWKHEQYF

V gene: TRBV28
clone size: many
D gene: TRBD1
CDR3 protein: CASSFLVQGGSYEQYF

V gene: TRBV5-4
clone size: few
D gene: NA
CDR3 protein: CASSLDPDGRAFF

V gene: TRBV11-3
clone size: NA
D gene: NA
CDR3 protein: CASSSRGENTEAFF

V gene: TRBV10-3
clone size: many
D gene: NA
CDR3 protein: CATEGVSYEQYF

V gene: TRBV6-1
clone size: many
D gene: TRBD2
CDR3 protein: CASRGIAGVTDTQYF

V gene: TRBV3-1
clone size: many
D gene: NA
CDR3 protein: CASSPSLGPLFF

V gene: TRBV6-1
clone size: NA
D gene: TRBD2
CDR3 protein: CASSEVGGSDEQFF

V gene: TRBV12-5
clone size: many
D gene: TRBD1
CDR3 protein: CASGLVRQGFEAFF

V gene: TRBV7-9
clone size: many
D gene: NA
CDR3 protein: CASSSLVDTQYF

V gene: TRBV24-1
clone size: many
D gene: TRBD1
CDR3 protein: CATSDFGTGDWTGELFF

V gene: TRBV5-4
clone size: many
D gene: NA
CDR3 protein: CASSLGRQFQETQYF

V gene: TRBV3-1
clone size: many
D gene: NA
CDR3 protein: CASSQPSSAGELFF

V gene: TRBV9
clone size: once
D gene: NA
CDR3 protein: CASSVYREKSEQFF

V gene: TRBV11-2
clone size: many
D gene: NA
CDR3 protein: CASSSDPQGDTQYF

V gene: TRBV7-9
clone size: NA
D gene: TRBD1
CDR3 protein: CASSPGTGFEQYF

V gene: TRBV20-1
clone size: NA
D gene: NA
CDR3 protein: CSARDWPGLLNTEAFF

V gene: TRBV12-3/TRBV12-4
clone size: many
D gene: NA
CDR3 protein: CASSSRDAGGTQYF

V gene: TRBV11-2
clone size: many
D gene: NA
CDR3 protein: CASSSIQGPRGAQYF

V gene: TRBV5-8
clone size: many
D gene: NA
CDR3 protein: CASSPLAPEIYNEQFF

V gene: TRBV19
clone size: many
D gene: TRBD1
CDR3 protein: CASSFRRTGFGANVLTF

V gene: TRBV9
clone size: many
D gene: NA
CDR3 protein: CASSVQGGEQYF

V gene: TRBV27
clone size: many
D gene: NA
CDR3 protein: CASSLSLRGGGYNEQFF

V gene: TRBV11-3
clone size: NA
D gene: NA
CDR3 protein: CASSLEANMNTEAFF

V gene: TRBV20-1
clone size: NA
D gene: TRBD1
CDR3 protein: CSARVQQGSSYNEQFF

V gene: TRBV11-1
clone size: NA
D gene: NA
CDR3 protein: CASSLVQTPAFF